Described below is a single T cell receptor (beta chain) sequence and its context. Its antigen remains unidentified. Here immunoSEQ multiplex PCR was the method, and the copy in TCRdb shows in-frame clones only, minus some. The data show 96,000 or so clones, with around 80% seen just once and under 6.5% held by the top ten. These data come from a study of OX40 agonist ivuxolimab in advanced cancers. The study, taken as a whole, reports: Nonresponders, in some cases, also had low normalized T-cell clonal expansion. Mean expanded clone counts were higher in CD8+ than CD4+ T cells. At doses 0.1 to 3.0 mg/kg, CD4+ and CD8+ clones expanded.

The CDR3 totals 15 residues. The V and J ends lost 8 bases and 0 bases, in that order; junction bases with no gene match: 6. CDR1 and CDR2 (germline): MNHEY, SMNVEV (reference sequence). The sequence derives from an adult with an advanced solid tumor such as melanoma, head and neck, liver or kidney cancer. Specimen: CD4+ or CD8+ T cells sorted from blood, collected in a trial of the OX40 agonist ivuxolimab. The chain couples TRBV27 to TRBJ1-5, with 8 bases fitting TRBD1. The chain's CDR3 is CASGTGVYSNQPQHF. CDR3 coding DNA: TGTGCCAGCGGGACAGGAGTCTATAGCAATCAGCCCCAGCATTTT.